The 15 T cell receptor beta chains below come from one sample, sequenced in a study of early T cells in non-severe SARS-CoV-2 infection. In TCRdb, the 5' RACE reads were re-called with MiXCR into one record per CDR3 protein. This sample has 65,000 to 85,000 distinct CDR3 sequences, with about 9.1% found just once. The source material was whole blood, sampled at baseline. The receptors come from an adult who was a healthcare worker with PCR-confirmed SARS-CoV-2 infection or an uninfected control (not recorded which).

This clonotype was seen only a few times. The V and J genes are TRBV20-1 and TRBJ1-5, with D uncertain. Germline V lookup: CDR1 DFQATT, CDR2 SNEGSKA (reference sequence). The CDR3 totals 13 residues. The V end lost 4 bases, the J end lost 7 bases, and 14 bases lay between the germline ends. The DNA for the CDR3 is TGCAGTGCTATTCCGGGTGGAAGGCAGCCCCAGCATTTT. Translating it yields CSAIPGGRQPQHF.

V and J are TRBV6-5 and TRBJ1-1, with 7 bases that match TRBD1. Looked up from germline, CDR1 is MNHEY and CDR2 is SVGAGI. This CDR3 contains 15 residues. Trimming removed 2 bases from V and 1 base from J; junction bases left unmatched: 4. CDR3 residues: CASSYDNRGNTEAFF. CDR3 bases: TGTGCCAGCAGTTACGACAACAGGGGGAACACTGAAGCTTTCTTT.

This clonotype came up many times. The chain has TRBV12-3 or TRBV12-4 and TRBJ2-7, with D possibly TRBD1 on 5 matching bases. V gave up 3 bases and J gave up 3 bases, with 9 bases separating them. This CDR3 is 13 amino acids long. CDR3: CASSLGQNYEQYF. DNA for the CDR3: TGTGCCAGCAGTTTGGGGCAGAACTACGAGCAGTACTTC.

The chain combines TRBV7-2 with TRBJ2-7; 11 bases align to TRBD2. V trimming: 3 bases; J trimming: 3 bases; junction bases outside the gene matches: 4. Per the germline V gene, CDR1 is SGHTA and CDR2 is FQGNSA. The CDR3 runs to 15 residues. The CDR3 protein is CASSLEGLAVYEQYF. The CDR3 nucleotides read TGTGCCAGCAGCTTGGAGGGACTAGCGGTCTACGAGCAGTACTTC.

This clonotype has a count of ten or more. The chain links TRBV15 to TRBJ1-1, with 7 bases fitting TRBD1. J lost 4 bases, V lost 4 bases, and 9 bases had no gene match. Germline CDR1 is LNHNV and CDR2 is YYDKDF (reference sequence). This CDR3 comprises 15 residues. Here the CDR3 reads CATSNGQAGGTEAFF. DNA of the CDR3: TGTGCCACCAGCAATGGACAGGCGGGGGGCACTGAAGCTTTCTTT.

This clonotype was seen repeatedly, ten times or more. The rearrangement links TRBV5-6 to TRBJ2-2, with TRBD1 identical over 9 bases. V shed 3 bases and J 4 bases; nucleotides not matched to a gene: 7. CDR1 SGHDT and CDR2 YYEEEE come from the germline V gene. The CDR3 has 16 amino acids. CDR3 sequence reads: CASSWDREGGTGELFF. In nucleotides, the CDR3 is TGTGCCAGCAGCTGGGACAGGGAAGGGGGCACCGGGGAGCTGTTTTTT.

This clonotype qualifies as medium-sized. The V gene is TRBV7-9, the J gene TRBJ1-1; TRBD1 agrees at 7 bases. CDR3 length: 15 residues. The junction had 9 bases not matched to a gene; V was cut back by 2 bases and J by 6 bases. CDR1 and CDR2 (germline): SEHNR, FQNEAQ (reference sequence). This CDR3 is CASSLTDRPGSEAFF. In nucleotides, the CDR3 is TGTGCCAGCAGCTTAACGGACAGGCCGGGCTCTGAAGCTTTCTTT.

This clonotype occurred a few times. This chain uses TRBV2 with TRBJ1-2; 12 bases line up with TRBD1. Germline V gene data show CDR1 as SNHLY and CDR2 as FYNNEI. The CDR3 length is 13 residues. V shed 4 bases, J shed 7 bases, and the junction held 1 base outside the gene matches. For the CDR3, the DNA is TGTGCCAGCAGTGGGGACAGGGGGCCTGGCTACACCTTC. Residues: CASSGDRGPGYTF.

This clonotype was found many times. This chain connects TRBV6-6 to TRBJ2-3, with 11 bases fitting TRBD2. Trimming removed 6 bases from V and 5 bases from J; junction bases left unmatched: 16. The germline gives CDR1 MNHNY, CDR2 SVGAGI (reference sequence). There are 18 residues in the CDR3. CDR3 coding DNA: TGTGCCAGCAGCCCCAGGGGGAAACTAGCGGGAGTGGTAGATACGCAGTATTTT. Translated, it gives CASSPRGKLAGVVDTQYF.

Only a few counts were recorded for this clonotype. CDR3 in DNA: TGTGCCAGCAGTTTAGGAGCGGGAGGGTTCACAGATACGCAGTATTTT. It is translated as CASSLGAGGFTDTQYF. V and J are TRBV12-3 or TRBV12-4 and TRBJ2-3; 10 bases are a match to TRBD2. This CDR3 spans 16 amino acids. V lost 1 base to trimming and J lost 2 bases; unmatched junction nucleotides: 3.

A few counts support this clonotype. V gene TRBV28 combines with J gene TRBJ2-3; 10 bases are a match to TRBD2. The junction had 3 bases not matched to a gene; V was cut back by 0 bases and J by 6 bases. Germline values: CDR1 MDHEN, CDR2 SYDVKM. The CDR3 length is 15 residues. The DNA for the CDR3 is TGTGCCAGCAGTTTATGGGGTAGCGGGAGGGATACGCAGTATTTT. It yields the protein CASSLWGSGRDTQYF.

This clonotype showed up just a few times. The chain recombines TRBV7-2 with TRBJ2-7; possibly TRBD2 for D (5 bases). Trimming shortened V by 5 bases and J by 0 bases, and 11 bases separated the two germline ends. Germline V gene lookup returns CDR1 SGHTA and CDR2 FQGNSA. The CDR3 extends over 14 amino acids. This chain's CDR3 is CASSRTENSYEQYF. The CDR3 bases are TGTGCCAGCAGCCGGACTGAAAACTCCTACGAGCAGTACTTC.

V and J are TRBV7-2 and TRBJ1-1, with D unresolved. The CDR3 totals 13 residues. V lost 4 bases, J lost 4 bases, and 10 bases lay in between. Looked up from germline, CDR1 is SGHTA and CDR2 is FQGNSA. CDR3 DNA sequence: TGTGCCAGCAGCTCAGACCCGGGCACTGAAGCTTTCTTT. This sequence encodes CASSSDPGTEAFF. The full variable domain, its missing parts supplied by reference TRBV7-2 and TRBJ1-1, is GAGVSQSPSNKVTEKGKDVELRCDPISGHTALYWYRQSLGQGLEFLIYFQGNSAPDKSGLPSDRFSAERTGGSVSTLTIQRTQQEDSAVYLCASSSDPGTEAFFGQGTRLTVV.

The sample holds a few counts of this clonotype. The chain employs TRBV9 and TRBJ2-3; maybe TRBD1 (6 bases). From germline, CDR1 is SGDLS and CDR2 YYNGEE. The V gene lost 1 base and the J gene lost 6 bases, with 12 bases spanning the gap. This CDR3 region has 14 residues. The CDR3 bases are TGTGCCAGCAGCGTATTGGGGACACCGGATACGCAGTATTTT. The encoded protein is CASSVLGTPDTQYF.

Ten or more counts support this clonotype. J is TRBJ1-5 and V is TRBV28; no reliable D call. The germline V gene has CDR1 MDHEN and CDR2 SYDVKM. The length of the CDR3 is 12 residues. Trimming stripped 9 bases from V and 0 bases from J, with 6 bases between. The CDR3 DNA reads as TGTGCCAGTAGTAATAGCAATCAGCCCCAGCATTTT. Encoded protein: CASSNSNQPQHF.